This T cell receptor beta chain was identified during a study of cytomegalovirus exposure and HLA in healthy donors. Germline CDR1 and CDR2: SGDLS and YYNGEE. The CDR3 contains 14 residues. Trimming removed 2 bases from V and 7 bases from J, with 12 bases in between. The study ran its PCR with 60 Vbeta and 13 Jbeta primers. Sequencing used immunoSEQ multiplex PCR; TCRdb keeps in-frame clones, though not all of them. The data hold approximately 95,000 clones, with about four fifths observed a single time. The chain recombines TRBV9 with TRBJ2-2; tentatively, D is TRBD2 (6 bases). The source is a man between 18 and 29 years old in good health and CMV-seropositive. Sequenced material: PBMCs. CDR3 protein: CASSVSPGDGELFF. In nucleotides, the CDR3 is TGTGCCAGCAGCGTCTCCCCGGGAGACGGGGAGCTGTTTTTT. The entire variable domain, with the rest obtained from reference TRBV9 and TRBJ2-2, is as follows: DSGVTQTPKHLITATGQRVTLRCSPRSGDLSVYWYQQSLDQGLQFLIQYYNGEERAKGNILERFSAQQFPDLHSELNLSSLELGDSALYFCASSVSPGDGELFFGEGSRLTVL.